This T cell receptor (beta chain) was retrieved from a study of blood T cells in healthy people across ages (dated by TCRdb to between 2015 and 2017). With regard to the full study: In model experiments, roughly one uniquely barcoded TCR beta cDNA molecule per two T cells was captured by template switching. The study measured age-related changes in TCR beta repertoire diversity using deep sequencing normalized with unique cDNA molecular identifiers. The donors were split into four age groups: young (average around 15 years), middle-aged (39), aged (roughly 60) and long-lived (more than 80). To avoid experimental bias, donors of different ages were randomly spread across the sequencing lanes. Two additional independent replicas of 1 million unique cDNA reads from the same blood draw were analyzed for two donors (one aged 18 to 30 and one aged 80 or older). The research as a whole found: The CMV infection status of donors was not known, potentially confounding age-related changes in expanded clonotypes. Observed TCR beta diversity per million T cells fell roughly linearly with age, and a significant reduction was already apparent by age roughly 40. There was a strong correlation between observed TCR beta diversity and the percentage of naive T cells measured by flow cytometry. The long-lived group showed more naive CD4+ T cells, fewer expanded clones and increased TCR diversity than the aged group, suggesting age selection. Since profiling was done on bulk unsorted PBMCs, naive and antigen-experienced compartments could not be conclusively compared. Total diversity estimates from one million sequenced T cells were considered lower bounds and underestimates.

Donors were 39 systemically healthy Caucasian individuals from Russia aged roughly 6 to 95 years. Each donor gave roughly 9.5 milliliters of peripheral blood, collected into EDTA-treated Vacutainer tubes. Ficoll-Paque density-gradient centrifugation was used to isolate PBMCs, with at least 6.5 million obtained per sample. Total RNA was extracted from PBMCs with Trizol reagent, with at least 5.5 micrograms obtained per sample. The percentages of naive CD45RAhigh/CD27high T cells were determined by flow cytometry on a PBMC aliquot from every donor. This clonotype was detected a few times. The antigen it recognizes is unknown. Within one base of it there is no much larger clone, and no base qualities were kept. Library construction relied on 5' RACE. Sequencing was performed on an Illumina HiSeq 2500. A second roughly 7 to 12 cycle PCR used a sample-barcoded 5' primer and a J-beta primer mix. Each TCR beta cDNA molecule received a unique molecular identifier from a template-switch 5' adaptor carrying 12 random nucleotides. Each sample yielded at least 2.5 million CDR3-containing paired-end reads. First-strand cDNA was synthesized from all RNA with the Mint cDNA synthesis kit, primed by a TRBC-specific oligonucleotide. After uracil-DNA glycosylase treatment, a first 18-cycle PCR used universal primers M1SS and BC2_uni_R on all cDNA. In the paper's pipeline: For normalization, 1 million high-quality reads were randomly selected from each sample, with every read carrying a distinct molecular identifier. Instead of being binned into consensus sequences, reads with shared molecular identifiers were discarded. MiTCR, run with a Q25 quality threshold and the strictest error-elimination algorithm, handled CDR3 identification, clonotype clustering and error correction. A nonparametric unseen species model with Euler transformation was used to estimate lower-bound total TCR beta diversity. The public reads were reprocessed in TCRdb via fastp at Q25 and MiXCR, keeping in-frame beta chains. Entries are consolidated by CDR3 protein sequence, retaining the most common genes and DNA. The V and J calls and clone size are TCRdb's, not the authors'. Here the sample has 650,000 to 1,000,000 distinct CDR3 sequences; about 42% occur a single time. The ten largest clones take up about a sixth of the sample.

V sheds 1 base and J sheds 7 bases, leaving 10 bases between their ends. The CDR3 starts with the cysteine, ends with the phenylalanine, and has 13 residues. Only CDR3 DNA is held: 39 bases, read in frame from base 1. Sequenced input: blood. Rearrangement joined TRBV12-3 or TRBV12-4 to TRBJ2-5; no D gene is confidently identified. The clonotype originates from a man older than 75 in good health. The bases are TGTGCCAGCAGTTTAGACCGGATTGGGACCCAGTACTTC. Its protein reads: CASSLDRIGTQYF.